The 13 T cell receptor beta chains in this list originate from one sample, sequenced in a study of blood T cell repertoires in COVID-19. TCRdb's copy holds only in-frame clones and misses some; the assay was immunoSEQ multiplex PCR. Here the sample spans tens of thousands of clones, 85% being singletons. The specimen was peripheral blood. The receptors derive from a man between 65 and 80 years old with acute or convalescent COVID-19.

CDR3 sequence reads: CASSASVWGEPYEQYF. CDR3 DNA: TGTGCCAGCAGCGCCAGCGTTTGGGGGGAACCCTACGAGCAGTACTTC. The chain combines TRBV2 with TRBJ2-7, with D possibly matching TRBD2 (6 bases). Trimming removed 6 bases from V and 2 bases from J, with 20 bases in between. This CDR3 contains 16 residues. The germline V gene encodes CDR1 SNHLY and CDR2 FYNNEI. Filled out from reference TRBV2 and TRBJ2-7, the complete variable domain reads EPEVTQTPSHQVTQMGQEVILRCVPISNHLYFYWYRQILGQKVEFLVSFYNNEISEKSEIFDDQFSVERPDGSNFTLKIRSTKLEDSAMYFCASSASVWGEPYEQYFGPGTRLTVT.

J is TRBJ2-3 and V is TRBV29-1, with 8 bases that match TRBD2. Trimming took 7 bases from V and 6 from J; bases not matched to a gene: 9. This CDR3 has 13 residues. The germline gives CDR1 SQVTM, CDR2 ANQGSEA. The CDR3 nucleotides read TGCAGCGCGGGAGGGGGGGCAGGCGATACGCAGTATTTT. Translating gives CSAGGGAGDTQYF.

The chain carries TRBV30 and TRBJ1-3; unclear D gene. CDR3 length: 16 residues. V was cut by 1 base and J by 0 bases, with 13 bases left in between. Per the germline V gene, CDR1 is GTSNPN and CDR2 is SVGIG (reference sequence). The CDR3 loop is CAWSAITPRSGNTIYF. DNA of the CDR3: TGTGCCTGGAGTGCAATAACACCCCGCTCTGGAAACACCATATATTTT.

This chain joins TRBV7-6 and TRBJ2-1; TRBD1 aligns across 9 bases. J was trimmed by 2 bases and V by 4 bases; bases with no gene match: 6. Germline CDR1 SGHVS, CDR2 FNYEAQ. CDR3 length: 16 residues. In DNA, the CDR3 is TGTGCCAGCAGCTATAGCCGGGACAGGGCCTACAATGAGCAGTTCTTC. The encoded protein is CASSYSRDRAYNEQFF.

The chain employs TRBV7-6 and TRBJ1-4, with D tentatively TRBD1 (6 bases). Trimming removed 6 bases from V and 5 bases from J, with 16 bases in between. The CDR3 sequence is 15 residues long. Germline V gene sequence: CDR1 SGHVS, CDR2 FNYEAQ. CDR3 sequence (DNA): TGTGCCAGCAGGCATAGGGGGACCTTCAATGAAAAACTGTTTTTT. It encodes CASRHRGTFNEKLFF.

J is TRBJ1-3 and V is TRBV18; 7 nucleotides align to TRBD1. Germline loops: CDR1 KGHSH, CDR2 LQKENI. V lost 1 base and J lost 8; bases outside the gene matches: 2. The CDR3 runs to 13 residues. DNA of the CDR3: TGTGCCAGCTCACCACAGGGGGCGGACACCATATATTTT. Its translation is CASSPQGADTIYF.

CDR3 coding DNA: TGCGCCAGCAGCTTGTCACTAGCAGTGGGAAACTACAATGAGCAGTTCTTC. It is translated as CASSLSLAVGNYNEQFF. This chain joins TRBV5-1 and TRBJ2-1, with D perhaps matching TRBD2 (6 bases). Germline V gives CDR1 SGHRS, CDR2 YFSETQ. V dropped 1 base and J dropped 3 bases, with 17 bases sitting between them. CDR3 length equals 17 residues.

The gene calls are TRBV3-1 (or the pseudogene TRBV3-2) and TRBJ2-3; 12 nucleotides line up with TRBD1. V dropped 0 bases and J dropped 2; count of bases not matched to a gene: 3. The CDR3 loop spans 17 amino acids. Germline V gene sequence: CDR1 LGHDT, CDR2 YNNKEL (reference sequence). CDR3 sequence (DNA): TGTGCCAGCAGCCAAGAGGGGACAGGGGGCTACACAGATACGCAGTATTTT. Its protein product is CASSQEGTGGYTDTQYF.

The genes are TRBV30 and TRBJ1-5; 7 bases are a match to TRBD1. The CDR3 runs 16 residues. Germline trimming cut 4 bases from V and 7 bases from J; bases unmatched to any gene: 16. The V gene's germline CDR1 is GTSNPN and CDR2 SVGIG (reference sequence). In DNA, the CDR3 is TGTGCCTGGACCCGACTGAAACCGACAGGGACGCAGCCCCAGCATTTT. Its protein is CAWTRLKPTGTQPQHF.

The rearrangement links TRBV13 to TRBJ1-1, with D uncertain. V lost 3 bases to trimming and J lost 0 bases, with 8 bases between them. Germline CDR1 PRHDT, CDR2 FYEKMQ (reference sequence). The CDR3 loop spans 14 amino acids. The CDR3 DNA reads TGTGCCAGCAGCTTCCCCCACATGAACACTGAAGCTTTCTTT. The encoded protein is CASSFPHMNTEAFF.

V and J are TRBV6-5 and TRBJ1-4; perhaps TRBD1 as D (6 bases). This CDR3 region has 13 residues. Germline V gene data show CDR1 as MNHEY and CDR2 as SVGAGI. V was cut by 6 bases and J by 3 bases, with 8 bases left in between. The CDR3 reads CASRTGPNEKLFF. CDR3 sequence (DNA): TGTGCCAGCAGGACAGGACCTAATGAAAAACTGTTTTTT.

This chain uses TRBV19 with TRBJ1-5, with 7 bases fitting TRBD1. The ends lost 9 bases at V and 0 bases at J; junction bases unmatched: 8. The CDR3 is 15 residues long. Looked up from germline, CDR1 is LNHDA and CDR2 is SQIVND (reference sequence). CDR3 bases: TGTGCCAGCTCCACGACAGGGACTAGCAATCAGCCCCAGCATTTT. It codes for CASSTTGTSNQPQHF.

This chain links TRBV5-1 with TRBJ2-5; 7 bases align to TRBD1. Germline V gives CDR1 SGHRS, CDR2 YFSETQ. This CDR3 region has 13 residues. After removal of 0 bases from V and 4 bases from J, the junction contained 0 bases not matched to a gene. The CDR3 protein is CASSLEGAETQYF. The DNA for the CDR3 is TGCGCCAGCAGCTTGGAGGGGGCAGAGACCCAGTACTTC.